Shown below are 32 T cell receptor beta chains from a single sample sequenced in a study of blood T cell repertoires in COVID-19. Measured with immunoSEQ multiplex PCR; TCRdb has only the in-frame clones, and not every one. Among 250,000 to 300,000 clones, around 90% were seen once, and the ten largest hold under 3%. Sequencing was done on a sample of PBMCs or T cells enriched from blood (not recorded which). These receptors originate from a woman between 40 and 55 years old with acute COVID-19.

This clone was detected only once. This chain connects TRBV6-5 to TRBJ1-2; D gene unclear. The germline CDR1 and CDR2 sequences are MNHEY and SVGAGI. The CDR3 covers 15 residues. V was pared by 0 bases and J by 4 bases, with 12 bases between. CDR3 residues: CASSYSSGGSYGYTF. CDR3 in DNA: TGTGCCAGCAGTTACTCGTCGGGTGGTAGCTATGGCTACACCTTC.

This CDR3 is CASSRGGLGAGELFF. The CDR3 bases are TGTGCCAGCAGCCGCGGGGGACTCGGGGCCGGGGAGCTGTTTTTT. This chain uses TRBV27 with TRBJ2-2, with TRBD2 matching over 7 bases. This CDR3 has 15 residues. V lost 6 bases to trimming and J lost 6 bases; unmatched junction nucleotides: 10. CDR1 is MNHEY and CDR2 is SMNVEV in the germline V gene (reference sequence).

CDR3 nucleotide sequence: TGTGCCAGCAGCCAGGGAGGCAATCAGCCCCAGCATTTT. It yields the protein CASSQGGNQPQHF. The chain combines TRBV3-1 (or the pseudogene TRBV3-2) with TRBJ1-5, with unresolved D. The CDR3 extends over 13 amino acids. Germline lookup yields CDR1 LGHDT and CDR2 YNNKEL (reference sequence). V shed 3 bases and J shed 2 bases, with 5 bases lying between them.

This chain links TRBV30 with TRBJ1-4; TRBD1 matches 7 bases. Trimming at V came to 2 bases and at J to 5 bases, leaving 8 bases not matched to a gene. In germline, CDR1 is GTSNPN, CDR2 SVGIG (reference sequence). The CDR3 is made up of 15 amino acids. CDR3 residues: CAWSRRDRKNEKLFF. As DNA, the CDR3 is TGTGCCTGGAGTCGACGGGACAGAAAAAATGAAAAACTGTTTTTT. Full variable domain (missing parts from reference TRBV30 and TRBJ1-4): SQTIHQWPATLVQPVGSPLSLECTVEGTSNPNLYWYRQAAGRGLQLLFYSVGIGQISSEVPQNLSASRPQDRQFILSSKKLLLSDSGFYLCAWSRRDRKNEKLFFGSGTQLSVL.

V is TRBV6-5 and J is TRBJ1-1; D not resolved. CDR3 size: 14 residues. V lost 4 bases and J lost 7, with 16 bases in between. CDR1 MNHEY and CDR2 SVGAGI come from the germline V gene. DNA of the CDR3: TGTGCCAGCAGTTCCAGTTACGCGGCGGGTGAAGCTTTCTTT. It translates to CASSSSYAAGEAFF.

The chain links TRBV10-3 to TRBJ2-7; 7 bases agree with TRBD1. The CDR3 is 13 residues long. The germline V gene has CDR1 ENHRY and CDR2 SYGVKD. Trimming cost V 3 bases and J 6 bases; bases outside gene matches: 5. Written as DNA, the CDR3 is TGTGCCATCAGTGACGTGGGGACAGTCGAGCAGTACTTC. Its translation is CAISDVGTVEQYF.

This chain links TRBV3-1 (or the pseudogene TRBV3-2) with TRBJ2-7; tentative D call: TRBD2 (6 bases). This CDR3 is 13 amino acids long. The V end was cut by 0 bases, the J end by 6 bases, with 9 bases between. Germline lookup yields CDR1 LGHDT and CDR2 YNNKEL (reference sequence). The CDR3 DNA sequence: TGTGCCAGCAGCCAAGACCGGGGGACCGAGCAGTACTTC. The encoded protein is CASSQDRGTEQYF.

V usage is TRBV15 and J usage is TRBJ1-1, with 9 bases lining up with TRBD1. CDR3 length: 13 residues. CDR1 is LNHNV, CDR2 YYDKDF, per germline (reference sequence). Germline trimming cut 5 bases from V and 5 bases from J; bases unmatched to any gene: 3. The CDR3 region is CATSRDRVTEAFF. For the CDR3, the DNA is TGTGCCACCAGCCGGGACAGGGTGACTGAAGCTTTCTTT.

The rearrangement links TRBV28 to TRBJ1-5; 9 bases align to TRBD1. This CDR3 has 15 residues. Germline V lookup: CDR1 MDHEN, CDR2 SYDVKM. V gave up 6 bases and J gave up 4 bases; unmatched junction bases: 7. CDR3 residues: CASSPRDRVNQPQHF. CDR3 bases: TGTGCCAGCAGCCCCCGGGACAGGGTGAATCAGCCCCAGCATTTT.

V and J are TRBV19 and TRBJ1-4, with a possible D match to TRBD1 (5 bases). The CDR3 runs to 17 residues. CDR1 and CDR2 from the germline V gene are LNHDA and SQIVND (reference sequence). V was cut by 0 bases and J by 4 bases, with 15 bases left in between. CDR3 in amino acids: CASSIDRWGSVNEKLFF. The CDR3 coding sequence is TGTGCCAGTAGTATAGATCGCTGGGGCTCGGTTAATGAAAAACTGTTTTTT.

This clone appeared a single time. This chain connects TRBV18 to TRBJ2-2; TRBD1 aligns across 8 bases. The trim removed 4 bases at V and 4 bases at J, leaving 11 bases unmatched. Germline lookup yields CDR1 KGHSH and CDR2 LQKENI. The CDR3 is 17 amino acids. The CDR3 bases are TGTGCCAGCTCACGCTGGAAAGGACAGGGAGCCACCGGGGAGCTGTTTTTT. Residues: CASSRWKGQGATGELFF.

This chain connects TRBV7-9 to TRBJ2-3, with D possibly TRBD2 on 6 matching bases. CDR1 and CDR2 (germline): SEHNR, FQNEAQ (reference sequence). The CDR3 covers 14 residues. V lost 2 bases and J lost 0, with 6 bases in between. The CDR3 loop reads CASSLSGSTDTQYF. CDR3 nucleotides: TGTGCCAGCAGCTTAAGCGGGAGCACAGATACGCAGTATTTT.

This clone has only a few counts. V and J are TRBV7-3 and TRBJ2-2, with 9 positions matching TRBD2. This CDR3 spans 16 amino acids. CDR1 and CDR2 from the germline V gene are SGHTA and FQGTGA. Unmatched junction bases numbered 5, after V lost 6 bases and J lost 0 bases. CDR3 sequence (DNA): TGTGCCAGCAGGGCGGCGGGAGGGGCGAACACCGGGGAGCTGTTTTTT. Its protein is CASRAAGGANTGELFF.

The CDR3 region is CASSYPGQGSGNTIYF. Written as DNA, the CDR3 is TGTGCCAGCAGTTACCCCGGACAGGGTTCGGGAAACACCATATATTTT. This chain uses TRBV6-6 with TRBJ1-3; TRBD1 matches 8 bases. Trimming took 2 bases from V and 4 from J; bases not matched to a gene: 7. The V gene's germline CDR1 is MNHNY and CDR2 SVGAGI (reference sequence). The CDR3 contains 16 residues.

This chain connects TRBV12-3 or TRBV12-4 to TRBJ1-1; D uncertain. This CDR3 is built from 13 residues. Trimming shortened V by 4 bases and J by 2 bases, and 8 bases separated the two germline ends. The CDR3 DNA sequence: TGTGCCAGCAGTTCGCAGGTAAACACTGAAGCTTTCTTT. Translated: CASSSQVNTEAFF.

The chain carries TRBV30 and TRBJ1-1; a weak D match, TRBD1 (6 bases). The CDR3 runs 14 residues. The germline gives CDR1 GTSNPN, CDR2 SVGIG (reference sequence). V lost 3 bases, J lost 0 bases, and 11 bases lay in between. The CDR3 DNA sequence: TGTGCCTGGAGCCCCCAGGGGATGAACACTGAAGCTTTCTTT. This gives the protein CAWSPQGMNTEAFF.

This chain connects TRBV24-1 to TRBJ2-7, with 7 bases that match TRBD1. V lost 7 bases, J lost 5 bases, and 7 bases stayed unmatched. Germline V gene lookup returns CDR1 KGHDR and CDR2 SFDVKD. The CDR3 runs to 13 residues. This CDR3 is CATRGQAGDEQYF. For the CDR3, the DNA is TGTGCCACCAGAGGACAGGCCGGGGACGAGCAGTACTTC.

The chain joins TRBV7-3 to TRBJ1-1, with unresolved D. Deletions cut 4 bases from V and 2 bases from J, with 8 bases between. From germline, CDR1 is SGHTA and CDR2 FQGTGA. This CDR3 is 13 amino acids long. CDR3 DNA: TGTGCCAGCAGCTGGAACAGCAACACTGAAGCTTTCTTT. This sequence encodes CASSWNSNTEAFF.

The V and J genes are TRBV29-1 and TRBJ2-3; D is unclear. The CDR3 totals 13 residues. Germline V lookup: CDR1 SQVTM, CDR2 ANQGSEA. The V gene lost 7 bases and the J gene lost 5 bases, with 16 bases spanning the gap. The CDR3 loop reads CSALLVALDTQYF. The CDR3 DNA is TGCAGCGCCCTATTGGTAGCTTTAGATACGCAGTATTTT.

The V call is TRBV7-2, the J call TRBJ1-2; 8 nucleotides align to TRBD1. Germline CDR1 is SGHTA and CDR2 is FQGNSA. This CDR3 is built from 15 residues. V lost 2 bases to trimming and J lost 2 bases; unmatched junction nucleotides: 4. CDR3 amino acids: CASSLRGQANYGYTF. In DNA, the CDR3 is TGTGCCAGCAGCTTAAGGGGACAGGCGAACTATGGCTACACCTTC.

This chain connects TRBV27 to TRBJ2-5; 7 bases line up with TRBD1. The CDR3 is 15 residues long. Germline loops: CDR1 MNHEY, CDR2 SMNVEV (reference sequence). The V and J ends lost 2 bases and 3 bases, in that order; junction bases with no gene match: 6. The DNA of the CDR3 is TGTGCCAGCAGTTTAGGACCGGGACAGAAAGAGACCCAGTACTTC. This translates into CASSLGPGQKETQYF.

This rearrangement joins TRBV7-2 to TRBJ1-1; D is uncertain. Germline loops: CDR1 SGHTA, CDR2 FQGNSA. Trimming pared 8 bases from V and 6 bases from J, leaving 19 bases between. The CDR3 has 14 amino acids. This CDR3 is CASLPGYYLSEAFF. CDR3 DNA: TGTGCCAGCCTTCCGGGTTACTATTTGTCTGAAGCTTTCTTT.

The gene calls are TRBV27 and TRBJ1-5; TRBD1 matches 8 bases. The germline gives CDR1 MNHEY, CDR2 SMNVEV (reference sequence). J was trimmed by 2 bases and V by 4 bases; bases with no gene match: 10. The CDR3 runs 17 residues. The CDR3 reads CASSSLARGQGNQPQHF. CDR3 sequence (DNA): TGTGCCAGCAGTTCCCTAGCTCGGGGACAGGGCAATCAGCCCCAGCATTTT.

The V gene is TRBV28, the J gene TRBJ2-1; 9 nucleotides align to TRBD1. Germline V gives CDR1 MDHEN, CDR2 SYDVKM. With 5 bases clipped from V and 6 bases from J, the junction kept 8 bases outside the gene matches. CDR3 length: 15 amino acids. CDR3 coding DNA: TGTGCCAGCAGTCACCCCGGGACAGGGCTCAATGAGCAGTTCTTC. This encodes CASSHPGTGLNEQFF.

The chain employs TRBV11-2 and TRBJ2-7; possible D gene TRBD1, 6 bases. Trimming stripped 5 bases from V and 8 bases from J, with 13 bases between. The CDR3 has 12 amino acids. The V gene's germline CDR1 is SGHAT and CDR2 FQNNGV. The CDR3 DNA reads TGTGCCAGCAGCCCCCTCCAGGGGAAGCAGTACTTC. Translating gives CASSPLQGKQYF.

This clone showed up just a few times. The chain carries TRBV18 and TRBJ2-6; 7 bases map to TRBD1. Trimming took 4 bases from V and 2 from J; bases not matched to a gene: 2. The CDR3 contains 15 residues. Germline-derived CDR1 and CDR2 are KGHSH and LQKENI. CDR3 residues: CASSLTGAGANVLTF. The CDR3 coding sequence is TGTGCCAGCTCACTCACAGGGGCTGGGGCCAACGTCCTGACTTTC.

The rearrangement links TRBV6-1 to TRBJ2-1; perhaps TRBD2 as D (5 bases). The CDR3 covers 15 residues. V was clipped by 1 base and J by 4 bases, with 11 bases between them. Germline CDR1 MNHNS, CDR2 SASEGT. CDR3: CASSEGSSGYNEQFF. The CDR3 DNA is TGTGCCAGCAGTGAAGGTTCCAGCGGTTACAATGAGCAGTTCTTC.

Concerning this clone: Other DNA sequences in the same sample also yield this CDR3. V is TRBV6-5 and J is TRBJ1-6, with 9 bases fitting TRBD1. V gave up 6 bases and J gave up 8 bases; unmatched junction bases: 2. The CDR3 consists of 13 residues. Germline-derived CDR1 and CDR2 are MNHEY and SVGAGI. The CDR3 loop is CASSRTGDSPLHF. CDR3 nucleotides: TGTGCCAGCAGCCGGACAGGGGATTCACCCCTCCACTTT.

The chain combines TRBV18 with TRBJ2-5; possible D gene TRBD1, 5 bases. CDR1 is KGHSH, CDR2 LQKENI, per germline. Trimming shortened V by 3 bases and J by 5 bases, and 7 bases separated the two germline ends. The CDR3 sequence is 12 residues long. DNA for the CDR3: TGTGCCAGCTCACCTAAGGGGGAGACCCAGTACTTC. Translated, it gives CASSPKGETQYF. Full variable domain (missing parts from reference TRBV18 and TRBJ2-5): NAGVMQNPRHLVRRRGQEARLRCSPMKGHSHVYWYRQLPEEGLKFMVYLQKENIIDESGMPKERFSAEFPKEGPSILRIQQVVRGDSAAYFCASSPKGETQYFGPGTRLLVL.

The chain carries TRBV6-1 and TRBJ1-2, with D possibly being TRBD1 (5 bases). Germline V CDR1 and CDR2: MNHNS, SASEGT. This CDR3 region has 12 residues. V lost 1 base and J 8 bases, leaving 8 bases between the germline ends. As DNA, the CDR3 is TGTGCCAGCAGTGAAGGCAGGGCAGGCTACACCTTC. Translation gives CASSEGRAGYTF.

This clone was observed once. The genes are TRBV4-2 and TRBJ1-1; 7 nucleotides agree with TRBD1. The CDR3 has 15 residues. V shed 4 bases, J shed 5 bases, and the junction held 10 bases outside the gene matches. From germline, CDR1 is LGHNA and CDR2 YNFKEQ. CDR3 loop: CASSLSDRDSTEAFF. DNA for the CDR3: TGTGCCAGCAGCCTTTCAGACCGGGACAGTACTGAAGCTTTCTTT.

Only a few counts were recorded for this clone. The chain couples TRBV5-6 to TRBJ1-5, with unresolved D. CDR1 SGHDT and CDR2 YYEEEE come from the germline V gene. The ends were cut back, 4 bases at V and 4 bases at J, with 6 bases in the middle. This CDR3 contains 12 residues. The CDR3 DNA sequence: TGTGCCAGCAGCACACGTAATCAGCCCCAGCATTTT. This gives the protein CASSTRNQPQHF.